This T cell receptor beta chain was identified in a study of T-cell reconstitution after alpha-beta-depleted transplantation in children. This clonotype has at least ten counts. Per the germline V gene, CDR1 is DFQATT and CDR2 is SNEGSKA (reference sequence). The CDR3 runs 12 residues. Trimming pared 8 bases from V and 2 bases from J, leaving 12 bases between. A TCRbeta library incorporating unique molecular identifiers was prepared. TCRdb recomputed calls from the PCR reads with MiXCR, one row per CDR3 protein. The sample consists of 90,000 to 100,000 distinct CDR3 sequences, more than 10% of them appearing once.

Sequenced here: PBMCs from the stem cell graft donor, sampled from the stem cell graft. This sequence was found in a human donor who donated a stem cell graft to a child with inherited bone marrow failure. The chain couples TRBV20-1 to TRBJ2-5, with a possible D match to TRBD2 (6 bases). The CDR3 sequence: CSTTAGQETQYF. Written as DNA, the CDR3 is TGCAGTACCACGGCGGGGCAAGAGACCCAGTACTTC.